This T cell receptor beta chain was documented in a study of vaccination effects on CD4 cells after COVID-19. Study in general: Each participant was given two doses of one vaccine (BNT162b2 or mRNA-1273). Sample collection from two convalescent patients occurred 16 days and one week before vaccination.

The CDR3 extends over 18 amino acids. Germline V lookup: CDR1 LGHDT, CDR2 YNNKEL (reference sequence). The V gene end was trimmed by 0 bases and the J gene end by 6 bases; junction bases not matched to a gene: 7. Antigen-specific CD4+ T cells were first expanded with viral peptide pools by the ViraFEST assay and only then sequenced. Once cultured for 9 to 11 days, the cells underwent separation to obtain CD4+ T cells. Between March and December 2020, the person had a SARS-CoV-2 infection that PCR confirmed. For each well, two million PBMC were cultured with 9 to 10 IU/ml IL-2 and roughly 9.8 ug/ml peptides. Study-wide results and caveats: The study found marked clonal contraction of infection- and vaccine-induced clones late after vaccination.

Concerning this clone: The antigen remains undetermined.

Method: immunoSEQ multiplex PCR; TCRdb's copy keeps in-frame clones and lacks some. The table shows 26,000 or so clones, with 75% to 80% occurring only once. The TCR comes from a human donor who had a prior SARS-CoV-2 infection. This sequence joins TRBV3-1 (or the pseudogene TRBV3-2) and TRBJ2-3; the match to TRBD2 covers 15 bases. Sequenced here: CD4+ T cells from PBMCs cultured with HCoV-NL63 spike peptides, sampled before COVID-19 vaccination. CDR3 DNA sequence: TGTGCCAGCAGCCAAGATCCAGCGGGACTAGCGGGAGGTGATACGCAGTATTTT. Protein sequence: CASSQDPAGLAGGDTQYF.